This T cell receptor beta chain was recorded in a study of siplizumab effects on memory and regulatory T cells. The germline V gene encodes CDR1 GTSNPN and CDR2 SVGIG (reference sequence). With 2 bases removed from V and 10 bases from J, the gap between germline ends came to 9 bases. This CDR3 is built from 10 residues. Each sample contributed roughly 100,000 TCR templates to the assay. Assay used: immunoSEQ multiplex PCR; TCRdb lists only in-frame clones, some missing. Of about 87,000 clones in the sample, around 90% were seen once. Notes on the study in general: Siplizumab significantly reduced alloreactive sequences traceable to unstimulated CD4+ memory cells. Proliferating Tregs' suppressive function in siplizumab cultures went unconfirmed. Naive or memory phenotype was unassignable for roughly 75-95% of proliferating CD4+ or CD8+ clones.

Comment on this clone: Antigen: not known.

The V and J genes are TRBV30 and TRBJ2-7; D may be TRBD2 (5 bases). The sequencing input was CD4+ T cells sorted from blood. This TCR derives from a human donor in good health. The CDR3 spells CAWSWTLQYF. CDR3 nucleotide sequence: TGTGCCTGGAGTTGGACTCTACAGTACTTC.